The clone carrying this T cell receptor (beta chain) was seen ten or more times. Its antigen is undetermined. TCRdb ran MiXCR on the reads and lists one entry per CDR3 protein. The sample includes over 95,000 distinct CDR3 sequences, roughly 31% of them seen just once. This entry is derived from a study of T cell repertoires in cytomegalovirus infection. About the study: Use of recently identified HLA-C-restricted and well-studied HLA-B-restricted CMV epitopes was part of the study. The public TCR beta signatures pointed to both CMV infection and matching HLA type.

The junction had 9 bases not matched to a gene; V was cut back by 2 bases and J by 0 bases. The CDR3 runs to 18 residues. Germline-derived CDR1 and CDR2 are SGHVT and SQSDAQ. Study-wide results and caveats: Ex vivo, HLA-C-restricted CMV-specific TCR beta clonotypes prevailed over the rest of the response. Based on cumulative public TCR beta family frequency, carriers of CMV plus the relevant HLA were identified.

The sequencing used CD8+ T cells from cultured PBMCs, collected from culture after CMV antigen stimulation. The origin of this receptor is a human donor in good health (CMV status not recorded). Some clones in this sample may be carry-over from other donors' samples. The V call is TRBV7-4, the J call TRBJ2-7, with 11 positions matching TRBD2. In DNA form, the CDR3 reads TGTGCCAGCAGCTTACGACTCGGGACTAGCGGCCACTCCTACGAGCAGTACTTC. Translated, it gives CASSLRLGTSGHSYEQYF.